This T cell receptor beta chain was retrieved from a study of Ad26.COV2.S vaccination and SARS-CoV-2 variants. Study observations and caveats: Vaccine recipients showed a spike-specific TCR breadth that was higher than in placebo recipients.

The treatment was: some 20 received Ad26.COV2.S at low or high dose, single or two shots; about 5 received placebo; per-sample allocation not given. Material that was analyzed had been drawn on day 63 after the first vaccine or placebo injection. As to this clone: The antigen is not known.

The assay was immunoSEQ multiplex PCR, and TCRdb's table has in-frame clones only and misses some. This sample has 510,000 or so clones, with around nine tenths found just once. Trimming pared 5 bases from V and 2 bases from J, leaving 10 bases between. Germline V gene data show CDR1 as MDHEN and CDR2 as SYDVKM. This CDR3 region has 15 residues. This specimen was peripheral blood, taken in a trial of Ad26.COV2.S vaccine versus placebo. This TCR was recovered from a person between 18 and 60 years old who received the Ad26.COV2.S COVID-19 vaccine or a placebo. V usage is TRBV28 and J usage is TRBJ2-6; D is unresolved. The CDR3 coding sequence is TGTGCCAGCAGTCCCATGAGCCCTGGGGCCAACGTCCTGACTTTC. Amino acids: CASSPMSPGANVLTF.